The 7 T cell receptor beta chains listed next were all sequenced from one sample in a study of cytotoxic CD8 clonotypes in ibrutinib-treated CLL. Repertoires were generated with immunoSEQ multiplex PCR, while TCRdb's copy carries only in-frame clones and drops some. The sample lists approximately 97,000 clones, 75% to 80% seen once, with about 26% in the top ten. Sequenced here: PBMCs, sampled after 24 months of ibrutinib treatment. The source is a human donor with chronic lymphocytic leukemia.

This clone was detected once. The V and J genes are TRBV9 and TRBJ2-1, with 12 positions matching TRBD2. Germline CDR1 and CDR2: SGDLS and YYNGEE. The length of the CDR3 is 17 residues. V lost 4 bases and J lost 1; bases outside the gene matches: 6. This CDR3 is CASSPRLAGVSYNEQFF. CDR3 coding DNA: TGTGCCAGCAGCCCCAGACTAGCGGGAGTATCCTACAATGAGCAGTTCTTC. The full variable domain, its missing parts supplied by reference TRBV9 and TRBJ2-1, is DSGVTQTPKHLITATGQRVTLRCSPRSGDLSVYWYQQSLDQGLQFLIQYYNGEERAKGNILERFSAQQFPDLHSELNLSSLELGDSALYFCASSPRLAGVSYNEQFFGPGTRLTVL.

The chain carries TRBV19 and TRBJ2-7, with 8 bases lining up with TRBD2. The CDR3 totals 14 residues. Germline trimming cut 4 bases from V and 5 bases from J; bases unmatched to any gene: 7. Per germline, CDR1 LNHDA and CDR2 SQIVND (reference sequence). In DNA, the CDR3 is TGTGCCAGTAGTACGGGACTAGTTGTGCACGAGCAGTACTTC. It codes for CASSTGLVVHEQYF.

V and J are TRBV2 and TRBJ2-7, with TRBD1 identical over 8 bases. The germline V gene has CDR1 SNHLY and CDR2 FYNNEI. The CDR3 covers 13 residues. With V trimmed by 6 bases and J by 7 bases, 8 bases remained unmatched. CDR3 loop: CASRVQGVSEQYF. The CDR3 nucleotides are TGTGCCAGCAGGGTACAGGGGGTTAGTGAGCAGTACTTC. Full variable domain (rest looked up from reference TRBV2 and TRBJ2-7): EPEVTQTPSHQVTQMGQEVILRCVPISNHLYFYWYRQILGQKVEFLVSFYNNEISEKSEIFDDQFSVERPDGSNFTLKIRSTKLEDSAMYFCASRVQGVSEQYFGPGTRLTVT.

The CDR3 nucleotides are TGTGCCAGCAATGCCCGGGACAGGGGTTTCTTCTATGGCTACACCTTC. Its translation is CASNARDRGFFYGYTF. This sequence joins TRBV28 and TRBJ1-2, with 10 positions matching TRBD1. J lost 4 bases, V lost 7 bases, and 12 bases had no gene match. Germline V gene data show CDR1 as MDHEN and CDR2 as SYDVKM. CDR3 length: 16 amino acids.

V gene TRBV6-1 combines with J gene TRBJ2-2, with D uncertain. Deletions cut 2 bases from V and 1 base from J, with 8 bases between. CDR1 MNHNS and CDR2 SASEGT come from the germline V gene. The CDR3 spans 15 residues. Here the CDR3 reads CASSEQQKNTGELFF. The CDR3 region has the DNA TGTGCCAGCAGTGAACAGCAGAAGAACACCGGGGAGCTGTTTTTT.

This clone has more than one count but fewer than ten. The rearrangement joins TRBV6-6 to TRBJ2-7; TRBD1 agrees at 7 bases. Trimming removed 7 bases from V and 0 bases from J; junction bases left unmatched: 9. CDR1 and CDR2 from the germline V gene are MNHNY and SVGAGI (reference sequence). This CDR3 is 15 amino acids long. CDR3 coding DNA: TGTGCCAGCAATAATCCGGGACAGAGCTCCTACGAGCAGTACTTC. This gives the protein CASNNPGQSSYEQYF.

The J gene is TRBJ2-7, the V gene TRBV30, with D unresolved. CDR1 and CDR2 from the germline V gene are GTSNPN and SVGIG (reference sequence). The CDR3 spans 13 residues. The germline V and J ends were trimmed by 3 bases and 1 base, with 10 bases remaining between them. CDR3 sequence: CAWRLGQSYEQYF. CDR3 DNA sequence: TGTGCCTGGAGATTAGGGCAGTCCTACGAGCAGTACTTC.